Presented here are 14 T cell receptor beta chains from one specimen sequenced in a study of a mutant IDH1 vaccine in newly diagnosed glioma. Their target antigens are unknown. The time point here: week 23, last vaccination. Vaccination used 300 ug of mutant IDH1 20-mer peptide per dose, with topical imiquimod. TCRdb's table, derived via immunoSEQ multiplex PCR, lists solely in-frame clones and lacks some. The sample lists just under 45,000 clones, around 93% occurring once. This specimen consisted of PBMCs, obtained from a glioma patient whose treatment included an IDH1 peptide vaccine. The source is a man aged 50-60 years with glioma.

V gene TRBV6-5 combines with J gene TRBJ2-7; D might be TRBD1 (6 bases). The CDR3 is 15 amino acids. The germline gives CDR1 MNHEY, CDR2 SVGAGI. Trimming removed 4 bases at V and 0 bases at J, with 13 bases between. The CDR3 coding sequence is TGTGCCAGCAGTTGGGGGCAGGGGAGCTCCTACGAGCAGTACTTC. Its translation: CASSWGQGSSYEQYF.

There are a few counts of this clone. The chain couples TRBV6-1 to TRBJ1-1; possibly TRBD1 for D (5 bases). The CDR3 contains 13 residues. V gave up 5 bases and J gave up 1 base, with 8 bases separating them. Germline assignment: CDR1 MNHNS and CDR2 SASEGT. The CDR3 here is CASSWGQNTEAFF. CDR3 bases: TGTGCCAGCAGTTGGGGCCAGAACACTGAAGCTTTCTTT.

The V gene is TRBV4-2, the J gene TRBJ1-3; D may be TRBD1 (6 bases). The CDR3 sequence is 17 residues long. The V gene lost 4 bases and the J gene lost 0 bases, with 16 bases spanning the gap. The V gene's germline CDR1 is LGHNA and CDR2 YNFKEQ. CDR3 sequence: CASSPRQGQTSGNTIYF. The CDR3 DNA reads as TGTGCCAGCAGCCCCCGCCAGGGACAAACCTCTGGAAACACCATATATTTT.

The chain is built from TRBV27 and TRBJ2-2; 12 bases align to TRBD1. This CDR3 contains 17 residues. After removal of 5 bases from V and 5 bases from J, the junction contained 9 bases not matched to a gene. Germline CDR1 reads MNHEY; CDR2 reads SMNVEV (reference sequence). The CDR3, as DNA: TGTGCCAGCAGTGGAGCCGGGACAGGGGGCCTAACCGGGGAGCTGTTTTTT. Its protein is CASSGAGTGGLTGELFF.

J is TRBJ2-1 and V is TRBV4-1; D is undetermined. Germline V CDR1 and CDR2: MGHRA, YSYEKL. The CDR3 totals 11 residues. The V end lost 3 bases, the J end lost 8 bases, and 5 bases lay between the germline ends. DNA of the CDR3: TGCGCCAGCAGCCATAGGGATGAGCAGTTCTTC. It is translated as CASSHRDEQFF.

The rearrangement joins TRBV27 to TRBJ1-5, with 8 bases fitting TRBD1. This CDR3 is 17 amino acids long. V lost 4 bases and J lost 2; bases outside the gene matches: 10. CDR1 and CDR2 from the germline V gene are MNHEY and SMNVEV (reference sequence). Here the CDR3 reads CASSSRTGPWGNQPQHF. CDR3 DNA sequence: TGTGCCAGCAGTTCCCGGACAGGGCCCTGGGGCAATCAGCCCCAGCATTTT.

This chain links TRBV6-1 with TRBJ2-7; 8 bases agree with TRBD1. J gave up 2 bases and V 5 bases, and 5 bases lay outside the gene matches. This CDR3 is 14 amino acids long. Germline V CDR1 and CDR2: MNHNS, SASEGT. The CDR3: CASSRTGSPYEQYF. The CDR3 nucleotides read TGTGCCAGCAGTAGGACAGGGAGCCCCTACGAGCAGTACTTC.

Remarks on this clone: At one end, the junction sequence differs from germline, possibly due to a read error. V gene TRBV19 combines with J gene TRBJ2-7; no clear D. CDR1 and CDR2 from the germline V gene are LNHDA and SQIVND (reference sequence). This CDR3 contains 14 residues. The CDR3 sequence is CASSPRTKSSEQYF. CDR3 DNA: TGTGCCAGTAGTCCCAGGACCAAATCCTCCGAGCAGTACTTC.

The chain recombines TRBV7-2 with TRBJ2-5, with TRBD2 identical over 8 bases. This CDR3 region has 15 residues. Trimming took 5 bases from V and 2 from J; bases not matched to a gene: 7. CDR1 and CDR2 from the germline V gene are SGHTA and FQGNSA. The CDR3 protein is CASSRLTSEQETQYF. The CDR3 DNA reads as TGTGCCAGCAGCCGATTGACTAGCGAGCAAGAGACCCAGTACTTC. Filled out from reference TRBV7-2 and TRBJ2-5, the complete variable domain reads GAGVSQSPSNKVTEKGKDVELRCDPISGHTALYWYRQSLGQGLEFLIYFQGNSAPDKSGLPSDRFSAERTGGSVSTLTIQRTQQEDSAVYLCASSRLTSEQETQYFGPGTRLLVL.

The CDR3 loop reads CASGGRDNSPLHF. CDR3 nucleotides: TGTGCCAGCGGGGGCAGAGATAATTCACCCCTCCACTTT. J is TRBJ1-6 and V is TRBV6-5; a possible D gene is TRBD1 (6 bases). Deletions cut 8 bases from V and 5 bases from J, with 10 bases between. CDR1 MNHEY and CDR2 SVGAGI come from the germline V gene. The CDR3 is 13 amino acids.

The chain is built from TRBV27 and TRBJ1-2, with D unclear. The V and J ends lost 2 bases and 4 bases respectively, with 11 bases between them. The CDR3 has 14 residues. Germline values: CDR1 MNHEY, CDR2 SMNVEV (reference sequence). DNA for the CDR3: TGTGCCAGCAGTTTACCGGGCCCCCCCTATGGCTACACCTTC. Protein sequence: CASSLPGPPYGYTF.

The V and J genes are TRBV2 and TRBJ1-2; D might be TRBD1 (5 bases). The CDR3 totals 14 residues. Germline V CDR1 and CDR2: SNHLY, FYNNEI. V gave up 5 bases and J gave up 5 bases, with 15 bases separating them. This CDR3 reads CASSKGDLVYGYTF. Here the CDR3 DNA reads TGTGCCAGCAGTAAAGGGGATTTAGTTTATGGCTACACCTTC.

The rearrangement links TRBV6-6 to TRBJ1-1, with D possibly matching TRBD1 (5 bases). The length of the CDR3 is 15 residues. CDR1 MNHNY and CDR2 SVGAGI come from the germline V gene (reference sequence). Trimming took off 6 bases at V and 1 base at J, with 15 bases between the two ends. The CDR3 bases are TGTGCCAGCAGAGACGCCCACAGGCAGAACACTGAAGCTTTCTTT. Protein sequence: CASRDAHRQNTEAFF.

The V gene is TRBV19, the J gene TRBJ2-1; 9 nucleotides agree with TRBD2. The CDR3 spans 18 residues. V lost 1 base and J lost 4; bases outside the gene matches: 11. Germline V lookup: CDR1 LNHDA, CDR2 SQIVND (reference sequence). The CDR3 DNA reads as TGTGCCAGTAGTATAGGTCGGGGATCTAGCGGGGCTTACAATGAGCAGTTCTTC. Amino acid sequence: CASSIGRGSSGAYNEQFF.